Shown below are 21 T cell receptor beta chains from a single sample sequenced in a study of blood T cell repertoires in COVID-19 (dated by TCRdb to about 2020). Library preparation used the immunoSEQ multiplex PCR assay. The source is immuneACCESS, and TCRdb retained only in-frame sequences with V and J called. Part of the clones is not carried over; for the studies checked, unresolved V genes explain less than half of this, and the remainder is unexplained. The sample profile shows approximately 120,000 clones; 75% to 90% of them were found once. The top ten constitute 3.2% of the sample. Sequences were obtained from peripheral blood. Source of these receptors: a woman older than 75 with COVID-19, enrolled during active disease.

The chain combines TRBV10-3 with TRBJ2-2; 15 bases line up with TRBD2. V was clipped by 11 bases and J by 0 bases; unmatched bases: 10. Germline loops: CDR1 ENHRY, CDR2 SYGVKD. There are 18 residues in the CDR3. In DNA form, the CDR3 reads TGTGCCGCTTACAGCGGACTAGCGGGAGGGCCGAACACCGGGGAGCTGTTTTTT. Translating it yields CAAYSGLAGGPNTGELFF.

The chain employs TRBV18 and TRBJ2-1; 7 bases are a match to TRBD2. Germline V gene sequence: CDR1 KGHSH, CDR2 LQKENI. Trimming at V came to 4 bases and at J to 4 bases, leaving 10 bases not matched to a gene. The CDR3 is made up of 16 amino acids. The CDR3 here is CASSQLSAGAYNEQFF. The CDR3 DNA reads as TGTGCCAGCTCACAGCTTTCGGCGGGAGCTTACAATGAGCAGTTCTTC. The full variable domain, rest sourced from reference TRBV18 and TRBJ2-1, is NAGVMQNPRHLVRRRGQEARLRCSPMKGHSHVYWYRQLPEEGLKFMVYLQKENIIDESGMPKERFSAEFPKEGPSILRIQQVVRGDSAAYFCASSQLSAGAYNEQFFGPGTRLTVL.

The chain is built from TRBV5-5 and TRBJ2-7; TRBD2 matches 10 bases. V dropped 3 bases and J dropped 3; count of bases not matched to a gene: 6. This CDR3 has 15 residues. Germline assignment: CDR1 SGHKS and CDR2 YYEKEE (reference sequence). CDR3 sequence reads: CASSSSASGSYEQYF. The CDR3 DNA is TGTGCCAGCAGCTCATCGGCTAGCGGGAGCTACGAGCAGTACTTC.

The rearrangement uses TRBV28 and TRBJ2-2, with TRBD2 matching over 8 bases. The germline gives CDR1 MDHEN, CDR2 SYDVKM. V shed 3 bases and J 3 bases; nucleotides not matched to a gene: 3. The CDR3 is made up of 15 amino acids. The CDR3 is CASSLGGRYTGELFF. The DNA for the CDR3 is TGTGCCAGCAGTTTGGGCGGGAGGTACACCGGGGAGCTGTTTTTT.

This chain links TRBV29-1 with TRBJ2-2, with 8 positions matching TRBD2. V shed 5 bases, J shed 1 base, and the junction held 3 bases outside the gene matches. The germline V gene has CDR1 SQVTM and CDR2 ANQGSEA. The length of the CDR3 is 14 residues. The CDR3 sequence is CSVKLAVNTGELFF. The CDR3 bases are TGCAGCGTTAAACTAGCGGTGAACACCGGGGAGCTGTTTTTT.

The rearrangement links TRBV5-1 to TRBJ2-5, with TRBD1 matching 7 bases. V shed 4 bases and J 3 bases; nucleotides not matched to a gene: 6. The germline V gene encodes CDR1 SGHRS and CDR2 YFSETQ. The CDR3 spans 14 residues. This CDR3 reads CASSNPGGEETQYF. In DNA, the CDR3 is TGCGCCAGCAGCAACCCAGGGGGAGAAGAGACCCAGTACTTC.

The CDR3 is CASSLRGLLQAEGYTF. The CDR3 bases are TGTGCCAGCAGTTTAAGGGGGTTGCTACAAGCGGAGGGCTACACCTTC. V gene TRBV28 combines with J gene TRBJ1-2; possibly TRBD1 for D (6 bases). The germline V gene encodes CDR1 MDHEN and CDR2 SYDVKM. V was cut by 2 bases and J by 8 bases, with 21 bases left in between. CDR3 length: 16 amino acids.

The chain carries TRBV7-2 and TRBJ1-4, with 7 nucleotides matching TRBD1. Unmatched junction bases numbered 2, after V lost 3 bases and J lost 4 bases. There are 14 residues in the CDR3. Per germline, CDR1 SGHTA and CDR2 FQGNSA. The CDR3 protein is CASSLGQNNEKLFF. Here the CDR3 DNA reads TGTGCCAGCAGCTTGGGACAGAATAATGAAAAACTGTTTTTT.

The chain uses TRBV27 and TRBJ1-2, with D maybe TRBD1 (5 bases). The CDR3 totals 14 residues. Germline values: CDR1 MNHEY, CDR2 SMNVEV (reference sequence). V dropped 6 bases and J dropped 5 bases, with 16 bases sitting between them. The chain's CDR3 is CASSPRVPGYGYTF. The CDR3 coding sequence is TGTGCCAGCAGCCCCCGGGTCCCAGGGTATGGCTACACCTTC.

The chain is built from TRBV10-3 and TRBJ2-3; D is ambiguous. The germline V gene encodes CDR1 ENHRY and CDR2 SYGVKD. This CDR3 has 14 residues. The V end lost 8 bases, the J end lost 4 bases, and 16 bases lay between the germline ends. CDR3 sequence (DNA): TGTGCCATCTCGACCGGTGGTGAGGCAGATACGCAGTATTTT. It specifies CAISTGGEADTQYF.

The V gene is TRBV27, the J gene TRBJ2-1; 9 nucleotides line up with TRBD2. CDR1 is MNHEY and CDR2 is SMNVEV in the germline V gene (reference sequence). The length of the CDR3 is 16 residues. V lost 5 bases and J lost 3; bases outside the gene matches: 8. DNA for the CDR3: TGTGCCAGCAGTCCTAGGACTAGCGATTACTACAATGAGCAGTTCTTC. Translated: CASSPRTSDYYNEQFF.

V usage is TRBV5-4 and J usage is TRBJ2-4, with D hard to call. Trimming took off 3 bases at V and 3 bases at J, with 7 bases between the two ends. The CDR3 contains 13 residues. Germline CDR1 and CDR2: SGHNT and YYREEE (reference sequence). CDR3 loop: CASSWAGKNIQYF. The CDR3 region has the DNA TGTGCCAGCAGCTGGGCTGGCAAAAACATTCAGTACTTC.

The rearrangement uses TRBV3-1 (or the pseudogene TRBV3-2) and TRBJ1-2; 8 nucleotides agree with TRBD1. Germline CDR1 reads LGHDT; CDR2 reads YNNKEL (reference sequence). V was clipped by 2 bases and J by 8 bases; unmatched bases: 4. The CDR3 is made up of 13 amino acids. The CDR3 loop reads CASSQRTGGGYTF. CDR3 sequence (DNA): TGTGCCAGCAGCCAACGTACAGGGGGGGGCTACACCTTC.

The chain combines TRBV18 with TRBJ2-7; D may be TRBD1 (6 bases). This CDR3 region has 14 residues. V lost 3 bases, J lost 6 bases, and 15 bases lay in between. CDR1 is KGHSH, CDR2 LQKENI, per germline. CDR3 nucleotide sequence: TGTGCCAGCTCACCCCCCGTACAGGGTTCCGAGCAGTACTTC. Encoded protein: CASSPPVQGSEQYF.

This clone was observed once. The chain recombines TRBV6-5 with TRBJ1-1; D is possibly TRBD1 (6 bases). The V gene lost 6 bases and the J gene lost 8 bases, with 10 bases spanning the gap. Germline-derived CDR1 and CDR2 are MNHEY and SVGAGI. There are 11 residues in the CDR3. DNA of the CDR3: TGTGCCAGCAGGGCCACAGGGGAAGCTTTCTTT. Translation: CASRATGEAFF.

The CDR3 spells CASSFRQGGELFF. In nucleotides, the CDR3 is TGTGCCAGCAGTTTCCGTCAGGGCGGGGAGCTGTTTTTT. V gene TRBV12-3 or TRBV12-4 combines with J gene TRBJ2-2, with D tentatively TRBD1 (5 bases). Trimming cost V 3 bases and J 7 bases, with 9 bases left between them. The CDR3 sequence is 13 residues long.

This chain connects TRBV24-1 to TRBJ2-2; D may be TRBD2 (6 bases). CDR1 and CDR2 (germline): KGHDR, SFDVKD. Deletions cut 0 bases from V and 4 bases from J, with 11 bases between. This CDR3 region has 16 residues. The CDR3 nucleotides are TGTGCCACCAGTGATTTGTCTTTCGGGGGCACCGGGGAGCTGTTTTTT. Its translation: CATSDLSFGGTGELFF.

The genes are TRBV29-1 and TRBJ2-7; 8 nucleotides line up with TRBD1. V was clipped by 4 bases and J by 6 bases; unmatched bases: 5. Germline CDR1 is SQVTM and CDR2 is ANQGSEA. This CDR3 is 12 amino acids long. CDR3 region: CSVAGQGREQYF. CDR3 in DNA: TGCAGCGTTGCCGGACAGGGACGCGAGCAGTACTTC.

The rearrangement joins TRBV3-1 (or the pseudogene TRBV3-2) to TRBJ1-5; 8 bases map to TRBD1. Germline V gene lookup returns CDR1 LGHDT and CDR2 YNNKEL (reference sequence). V shed 5 bases, J shed 2 bases, and the junction held 5 bases outside the gene matches. The CDR3 runs 15 residues. CDR3 DNA sequence: TGTGCCAGCAGCTTCCAGGGGGCTGGCAATCAGCCCCAGCATTTT. Encoded protein: CASSFQGAGNQPQHF.

V gene TRBV24-1 combines with J gene TRBJ2-3; 7 bases agree with TRBD2. After removal of 4 bases from V and 1 base from J, the junction contained 7 bases not matched to a gene. CDR1 and CDR2 from the germline V gene are KGHDR and SFDVKD. This CDR3 comprises 16 residues. The CDR3 loop is CATSDRIAGGTDTQYF. The CDR3 nucleotides read TGTGCCACCAGTGACCGGATCGCGGGGGGCACAGATACGCAGTATTTT.

This clone was found once. The gene calls are TRBV25-1 and TRBJ1-1; TRBD1 might be the D (5 bases). V shed 6 bases and J shed 0 bases, with 8 bases lying between them. Looked up from germline, CDR1 is MGHDK and CDR2 is SYGVNS. This CDR3 has 13 residues. Here the CDR3 reads CASREGLNTEAFF. The CDR3 DNA sequence: TGTGCCAGCAGGGAGGGGTTGAACACTGAAGCTTTCTTT.